Following are 19 T cell receptor beta chains from one sample sequenced in a study of T cell responses to AZD1222 COVID-19 vaccine. TCRdb's copy holds only in-frame clones and misses some; the assay was immunoSEQ multiplex PCR. The profile covers approximately 150,000 clones, with 90% to 95% appearing a single time and about 1.5% taken by the ten largest. The specimen comprised peripheral blood, sampled on day 0 of AZD1222 vaccination. The origin of the receptors is an adult in good health.

This rearrangement joins TRBV30 to TRBJ2-7; D is undetermined. CDR3 length: 12 amino acids. CDR1 GTSNPN and CDR2 SVGIG come from the germline V gene (reference sequence). Trimming cost V 0 bases and J 12 bases, with 15 bases left between them. CDR3 bases: TGTGCCTGGAGTGTACACAAGGGATCCCGGTACTTC. Translating gives CAWSVHKGSRYF.

The rearrangement joins TRBV24-1 to TRBJ1-4; D possibly corresponds to TRBD1 (6 bases). The V end lost 2 bases, the J end lost 6 bases, and 12 bases lay between the germline ends. The CDR3 covers 15 residues. CDR1 KGHDR and CDR2 SFDVKD come from the germline V gene. The CDR3 loop is CATSDSGVRDEKLFF. The CDR3 DNA reads as TGTGCCACCAGTGATTCAGGGGTGAGGGATGAAAAACTGTTTTTT.

This clone was recorded once. CDR3 loop: CASSIRRPEKLFF. CDR3 nucleotide sequence: TGTGCCAGTAGTATCCGCCGACCGGAAAAACTGTTTTTT. The rearrangement links TRBV19 to TRBJ1-4; no reliable D call. This CDR3 contains 13 residues. V was shortened by 3 bases and J by 8 bases, with 10 bases between the two germline ends. Germline CDR1 LNHDA, CDR2 SQIVND (reference sequence). Supplemented by reference TRBV19 and TRBJ1-4, the full variable domain reads DGGITQSPKYLFRKEGQNVTLSCEQNLNHDAMYWYRQDPGQGLRLIYYSQIVNDFQKGDIAEGYSVSREKKESFPLTVTSAQKNPTAFYLCASSIRRPEKLFFGSGTQLSVL.

V usage is TRBV7-2 and J usage is TRBJ2-7; D is unclear. This CDR3 contains 16 residues. V was shortened by 2 bases and J by 3 bases, with 17 bases between the two germline ends. CDR1 SGHTA and CDR2 FQGNSA come from the germline V gene. The CDR3 region is CASSLQGSTRGYEQYF. CDR3 sequence (DNA): TGTGCCAGCAGCTTACAAGGTAGTACAAGAGGCTACGAGCAGTACTTC.

The chain employs TRBV30 and TRBJ1-6; D unclear. CDR3 length equals 12 residues. The germline CDR1 and CDR2 sequences are GTSNPN and SVGIG (reference sequence). The ends were cut back, 5 bases at V and 6 bases at J, with 8 bases in the middle. CDR3 sequence (DNA): TGTGCCTGGGGGTCGGGTAATTCACCCCTCCACTTT. It codes for CAWGSGNSPLHF. The variable domain in full, with the rest retrieved from reference TRBV30 and TRBJ1-6, is SQTIHQWPATLVQPVGSPLSLECTVEGTSNPNLYWYRQAAGRGLQLLFYSVGIGQISSEVPQNLSASRPQDRQFILSSKKLLLSDSGFYLCAWGSGNSPLHFGNGTRLTVT.

The J gene is TRBJ2-7, the V gene TRBV4-1; possibly TRBD2 for D (6 bases). From germline, CDR1 is MGHRA and CDR2 YSYEKL. There are 15 residues in the CDR3. Trimming took off 1 base at V and 1 base at J, with 11 bases between the two ends. The CDR3 DNA follows: TGCGCCAGCAGCCAAGGGGGGGTAGGATCCTACGAGCAGTACTTC. This codes for CASSQGGVGSYEQYF.

In regard to this clone: The sample has other DNA sequences that encode this CDR3 too. V is TRBV19 and J is TRBJ1-1, with a weak D call TRBD1 (5 bases). Deletions cut 2 bases from V and 3 bases from J, with 7 bases between. The germline V gene has CDR1 LNHDA and CDR2 SQIVND (reference sequence). The CDR3 has 13 residues. The CDR3 coding sequence is TGTGCCAGTAGTATAACAGGAGACACTGAAGCTTTCTTT. This encodes CASSITGDTEAFF. The variable domain in full, completed from reference TRBV19 and TRBJ1-1, reads DGGITQSPKYLFRKEGQNVTLSCEQNLNHDAMYWYRQDPGQGLRLIYYSQIVNDFQKGDIAEGYSVSREKKESFPLTVTSAQKNPTAFYLCASSITGDTEAFFGQGTRLTVV.

The gene calls are TRBV7-8 and TRBJ2-7; D is ambiguous. CDR3 size: 11 residues. Germline CDR1 SGHVS, CDR2 FQNEAQ. V lost 5 bases to trimming and J lost 3 bases, with 5 bases between them. The CDR3 region has the DNA TGTGCCAGCAGCCAAGACTACGAGCAGTACTTC. It yields the protein CASSQDYEQYF.

J is TRBJ2-3 and V is TRBV18; weak D call: TRBD1 (6 bases). CDR1 KGHSH and CDR2 LQKENI come from the germline V gene. This CDR3 region has 15 residues. V lost 2 bases, J lost 1 base, and 10 bases lay in between. The CDR3 nucleotides read TGTGCCAGCTCACCAACAGGGTTGGGCACAGATACGCAGTATTTT. Encoded protein: CASSPTGLGTDTQYF.

The rearrangement links TRBV3-1 (or the pseudogene TRBV3-2) to TRBJ1-5; 7 nucleotides line up with TRBD1. Trimming cost V 2 bases and J 4 bases; bases outside gene matches: 5. The V gene's germline CDR1 is LGHDT and CDR2 YNNKEL (reference sequence). This CDR3 is built from 15 residues. In DNA, the CDR3 is TGTGCCAGCAGCCAAATGGGACAGCGAAATCAGCCCCAGCATTTT. Amino acid sequence: CASSQMGQRNQPQHF.

V gene TRBV15 combines with J gene TRBJ1-2; weak D call: TRBD1 (6 bases). The CDR3 has 20 residues. CDR1 and CDR2 (germline): LNHNV, YYDKDF (reference sequence). Trimming took off 0 bases at V and 6 bases at J, with 29 bases between the two ends. The CDR3 sequence: CATSRDLRNSGLGQQHGYTF. CDR3 bases: TGTGCCACCAGCAGAGATTTACGTAATTCGGGACTTGGACAGCAGCATGGCTACACCTTC.

V gene TRBV2 combines with J gene TRBJ2-1; no clear D gene. The CDR3 consists of 14 residues. V lost 6 bases and J lost 0, with 9 bases in between. The germline CDR1 and CDR2 sequences are SNHLY and FYNNEI. The CDR3, as DNA: TGTGCCAGCAGGTTTATGAGCTCCTACAATGAGCAGTTCTTC. Protein: CASRFMSSYNEQFF. The variable domain in full, with the rest retrieved from reference TRBV2 and TRBJ2-1, is EPEVTQTPSHQVTQMGQEVILRCVPISNHLYFYWYRQILGQKVEFLVSFYNNEISEKSEIFDDQFSVERPDGSNFTLKIRSTKLEDSAMYFCASRFMSSYNEQFFGPGTRLTVL.

This chain joins TRBV19 and TRBJ2-7; D is undetermined. CDR1 LNHDA and CDR2 SQIVND come from the germline V gene (reference sequence). The length of the CDR3 is 12 residues. V was cut by 4 bases and J by 5 bases, with 9 bases left in between. The CDR3 protein is CASSTYGHEQYF. The CDR3 nucleotides are TGTGCCAGTAGTACCTACGGCCACGAGCAGTACTTC. Complete variable domain (other parts from reference TRBV19 and TRBJ2-7): DGGITQSPKYLFRKEGQNVTLSCEQNLNHDAMYWYRQDPGQGLRLIYYSQIVNDFQKGDIAEGYSVSREKKESFPLTVTSAQKNPTAFYLCASSTYGHEQYFGPGTRLTVT.

The J gene is TRBJ1-1, the V gene TRBV7-8; TRBD1 is a possible D gene (5 bases). The CDR3 totals 14 residues. Trimming removed 5 bases from V and 3 bases from J, with 13 bases in between. The germline CDR1 and CDR2 sequences are SGHVS and FQNEAQ. The DNA of the CDR3 is TGTGCCAGCAGCCCAGAGGGACGGGACACTGAAGCTTTCTTT. Translation gives CASSPEGRDTEAFF.

The CDR3 DNA reads as TGCGCCAGCAGCCATGACAGGAACACCGGGGAGCTGTTTTTT. It encodes CASSHDRNTGELFF. V gene TRBV5-1 combines with J gene TRBJ2-2; possibly TRBD1 for D (5 bases). Germline lookup yields CDR1 SGHRS and CDR2 YFSETQ. This CDR3 comprises 14 residues. Trimming left V 4 bases short and J 1 base short, with 8 bases between.

The chain carries TRBV19 and TRBJ1-1; D uncertain. Trimming took 5 bases from V and 4 from J, leaving 20 bases between them. CDR1 and CDR2 (germline): LNHDA, SQIVND (reference sequence). CDR3 length equals 16 residues. CDR3 DNA: TGTGCCAGTAGTTCGACGTCTCTAGGGCTCGGCACTGAAGCTTTCTTT. Protein: CASSSTSLGLGTEAFF.

Of note for this clone: One end of the junction does not line up with germline, which may come from a read error. The CDR3 sequence is CASSLAYNSPLHF. CDR3 coding DNA: TGTGCCAGCAGCTTAGCATATAACTCACCCCTCCACTTT. The gene calls are TRBV7-6 and TRBJ1-6; D uncertain. CDR3 length: 13 residues. Looked up from germline, CDR1 is SGHVS and CDR2 is FNYEAQ. The full variable domain, its missing parts supplied by reference TRBV7-6 and TRBJ1-6, is GAGVSQSPRYKVTKRGQDVALRCDPISGHVSLYWYRQALGQGPEFLTYFNYEAQQDKSGLPNDRFSAERPEGSISTLTIQRTEQRDSAMYRCASSLAYNSPLHFGNGTRLTVT.

This clone was seen just once. The genes are TRBV5-4 and TRBJ2-1, with 10 bases that match TRBD2. Losses at the gene ends were 6 bases for V and 3 bases for J; bases not matched to a gene: 6. The CDR3 consists of 15 residues. Germline values: CDR1 SGHNT, CDR2 YYREEE (reference sequence). CDR3 DNA: TGTGCCAGCACCCTACTAGCGGGGAACTACAATGAGCAGTTCTTC. Translating it yields CASTLLAGNYNEQFF.

This chain's CDR3 is CASSSRLAGAYEQYF. CDR3 DNA sequence: TGTGCCAGCAGCTCCCGACTAGCGGGAGCCTACGAGCAGTACTTC. V gene TRBV11-3 combines with J gene TRBJ2-7, with 12 bases identical to TRBD2. Trimming took 4 bases from V and 2 from J; bases not matched to a gene: 3. The CDR3 sequence is 15 residues long. Germline V gene lookup returns CDR1 SGHNT and CDR2 YENEEA.